This T cell receptor (beta chain) emerged from a study of shared clonotypes between healthy human individuals. This CDR3 is 14 amino acids long. Trimming took off 0 bases at V and 5 bases at J, with 7 bases between the two ends. CDR1 is MNHEY and CDR2 is SVGAGI in the germline V gene. HIV-negative, healthy adults without recent acute infections or vaccinations were the donors. Here immunoSEQ multiplex PCR was the method, and the copy in TCRdb shows in-frame clones only, minus some. The sample includes a few million clones, more than 90% of them seen just once. This TCR was recovered from a young man in good health. The chain combines TRBV6-5 with TRBJ2-2; the D gene is possibly TRBD2 (5 bases). The sample taken for sequencing was naive CD4+ T cells sorted from blood. The subset is: CD45RA+ positively selected. The CDR3 region is CASSYSRETGELFF. The CDR3 DNA reads TGTGCCAGCAGTTACTCGAGGGAAACCGGGGAGCTGTTTTTT.